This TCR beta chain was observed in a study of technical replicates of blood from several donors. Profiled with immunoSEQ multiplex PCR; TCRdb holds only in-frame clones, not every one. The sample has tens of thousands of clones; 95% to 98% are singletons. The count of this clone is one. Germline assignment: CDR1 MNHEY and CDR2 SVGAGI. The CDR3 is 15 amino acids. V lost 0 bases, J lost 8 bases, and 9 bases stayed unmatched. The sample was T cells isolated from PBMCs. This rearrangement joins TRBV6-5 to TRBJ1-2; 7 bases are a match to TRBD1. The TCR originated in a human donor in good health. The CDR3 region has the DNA TGTGCCAGCAGTTACTCGCCCGGACAGGTTCACGGCTACACCTTC. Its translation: CASSYSPGQVHGYTF.